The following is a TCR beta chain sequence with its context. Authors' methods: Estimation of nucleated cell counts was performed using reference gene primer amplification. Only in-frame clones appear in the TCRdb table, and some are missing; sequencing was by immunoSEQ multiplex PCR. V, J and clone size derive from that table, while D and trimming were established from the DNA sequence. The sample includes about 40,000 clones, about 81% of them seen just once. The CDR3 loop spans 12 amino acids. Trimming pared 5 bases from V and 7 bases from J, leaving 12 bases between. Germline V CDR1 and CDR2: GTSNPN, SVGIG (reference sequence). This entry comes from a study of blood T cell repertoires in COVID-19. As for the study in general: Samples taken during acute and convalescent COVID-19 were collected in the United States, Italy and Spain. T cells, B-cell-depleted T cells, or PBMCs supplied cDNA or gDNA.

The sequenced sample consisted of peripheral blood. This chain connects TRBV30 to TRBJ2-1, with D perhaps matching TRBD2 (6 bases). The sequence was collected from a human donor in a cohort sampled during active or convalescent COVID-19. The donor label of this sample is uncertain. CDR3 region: CAWGRGRNEQFF. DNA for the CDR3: TGTGCCTGGGGTCGGGGGAGGAATGAGCAGTTCTTC. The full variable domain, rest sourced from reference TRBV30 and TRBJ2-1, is SQTIHQWPATLVQPVGSPLSLECTVEGTSNPNLYWYRQAAGRGLQLLFYSVGIGQISSEVPQNLSASRPQDRQFILSSKKLLLSDSGFYLCAWGRGRNEQFFGPGTRLTVL.